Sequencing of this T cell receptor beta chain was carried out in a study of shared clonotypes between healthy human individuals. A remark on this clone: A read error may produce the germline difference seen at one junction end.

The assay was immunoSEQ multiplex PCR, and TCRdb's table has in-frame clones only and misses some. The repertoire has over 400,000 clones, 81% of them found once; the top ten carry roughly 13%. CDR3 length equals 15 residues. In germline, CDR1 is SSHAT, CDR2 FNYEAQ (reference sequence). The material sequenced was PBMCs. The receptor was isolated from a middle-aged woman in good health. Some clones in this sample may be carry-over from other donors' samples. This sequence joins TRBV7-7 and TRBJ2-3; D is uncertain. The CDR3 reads CASSPDRRITDTQYF. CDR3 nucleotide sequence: TGTGCTAGCAGCCCCGACCGACGGATCACAGATACGCAGTATTTT. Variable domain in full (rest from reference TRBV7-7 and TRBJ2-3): GAGVSQSPRYKVTKRGQDVTLRCDPISSHATLYWYQQALGQGPEFLTYFNYEAQPDKSGLPSDRFSAERPEGSISTLTIQRTEQRDSAMYRCASSPDRRITDTQYFGPGTRLTVL.